One sample yielded the 13 T cell receptor beta chains listed below, sequenced in a study of T cell repertoires in cytomegalovirus infection. TCRdb re-analysed the reads in MiXCR, keeping a single row per CDR3 protein. The repertoire has 170,000 or so distinct CDR3 sequences, 13% to 15% of them found once; the top ten carry more than 20%. Sequencing was carried out using PBMCs. Source of these receptors: a human donor in good health (CMV status not recorded). Some clones in this sample may be carry-over from other donors' samples.

This clonotype is a singleton in its sample. This rearrangement joins TRBV9 to TRBJ2-5, with 7 nucleotides matching TRBD2. In germline, CDR1 is SGDLS, CDR2 YYNGEE. The CDR3 length is 15 residues. Germline trimming cut 4 bases from V and 5 bases from J; bases unmatched to any gene: 11. DNA of the CDR3: TGTGCCAGCAGCCCCACTGGGGGGGGGAGTGAGACCCAGTACTTC. The encoded protein is CASSPTGGGSETQYF.

By proportion, this clonotype is medium-sized. V is TRBV7-8 and J is TRBJ2-1; 10 bases line up with TRBD2. V lost 0 bases and J lost 9; bases outside the gene matches: 8. The germline V gene has CDR1 SGHVS and CDR2 FQNEAQ. CDR3 size: 16 residues. Here the CDR3 DNA reads TGTGCCAGCAGCTTAGCGTTAGCGGGAGGCCCGGGTGAGCAGTTCTTC. Translating it yields CASSLALAGGPGEQFF.

This clonotype has ten or more counts. The rearrangement joins TRBV7-2 to TRBJ2-1; 8 bases align to TRBD2. Trimming cost V 6 bases and J 10 bases; bases outside gene matches: 8. CDR1 and CDR2 (germline): SGHTA, FQGNSA. This CDR3 has 13 amino acids. The CDR3 DNA sequence: TGTGCCAGCAGAAAAGCGGGAGTTGACGAGCAGTTCTTC. This sequence encodes CASRKAGVDEQFF.

This rearrangement joins TRBV13 to TRBJ2-3, with 11 nucleotides matching TRBD1. The germline V gene has CDR1 PRHDT and CDR2 FYEKMQ (reference sequence). CDR3 size: 16 residues. J lost 3 bases, V lost 5 bases, and 7 bases had no gene match. The CDR3 DNA follows: TGTGCCAGCAGCGCAACGGACAGGGGGCGAACAGATACGCAGTATTTT. Encoded protein: CASSATDRGRTDTQYF.

This clonotype was detected a few times. In DNA form, the CDR3 reads TGTGCCAGCAGTTTGTCAGGGGCCGGAAACACCATATATTTT. Its protein is CASSLSGAGNTIYF. The chain employs TRBV12-3 or TRBV12-4 and TRBJ1-3, with D perhaps TRBD1 (6 bases). The CDR3 covers 14 residues. V shed 3 bases and J shed 4 bases, with 10 bases lying between them.

Ten or more counts support this clonotype. V and J are TRBV7-8 and TRBJ2-5; 8 bases match TRBD1. CDR3 length: 16 residues. V trimming: 4 bases; J trimming: 5 bases; junction bases outside the gene matches: 12. Germline CDR1 and CDR2: SGHVS and FQNEAQ. CDR3 region: CASSSYQGALVETQYF. The CDR3 nucleotides read TGTGCCAGCAGCTCATATCAGGGGGCCCTCGTCGAGACCCAGTACTTC. The full variable domain, with the rest looked up from reference TRBV7-8 and TRBJ2-5, is GAGVSQSPRYKVAKRGQDVALRCDPISGHVSLFWYQQALGQGPEFLTYFQNEAQLDKSGLPSDRFFAERPEGSVSTLKIQRTQQEDSAVYLCASSSYQGALVETQYFGPGTRLLVL.

Written as DNA, the CDR3 is TGTGCCAGTAGTACTAGCGGGGCAACCCCCAATGAGCAGTTCTTC. Its protein product is CASSTSGATPNEQFF. This chain connects TRBV19 to TRBJ2-1, with TRBD2 identical over 9 bases. This CDR3 has 15 residues. Trimming at V came to 4 bases and at J to 6 bases, leaving 7 bases not matched to a gene. In germline, CDR1 is LNHDA, CDR2 SQIVND (reference sequence).

The chain recombines TRBV2 with TRBJ2-3; either TRBD1 or TRBD2 may fit D (5 bases each). The germline gives CDR1 SNHLY, CDR2 FYNNEI. This CDR3 comprises 13 residues. The V gene lost 10 bases and the J gene lost 1 base, with 12 bases spanning the gap. The CDR3 loop is CATFLGGTDTQYF. The DNA of the CDR3 is TGTGCCACTTTCTTGGGGGGCACAGATACGCAGTATTTT.

This clonotype was seen a few times. The J gene is TRBJ2-7, the V gene TRBV19, with D perhaps matching TRBD1 (6 bases). V shed 7 bases and J shed 0 bases, with 7 bases lying between them. CDR1 is LNHDA and CDR2 is SQIVND in the germline V gene (reference sequence). The CDR3 consists of 12 residues. The CDR3 DNA follows: TGTGCCAGTAAGGGGGTCTCCTACGAGCAGTACTTC. As protein: CASKGVSYEQYF. The whole variable domain, remainder taken from reference TRBV19 and TRBJ2-7, is DGGITQSPKYLFRKEGQNVTLSCEQNLNHDAMYWYRQDPGQGLRLIYYSQIVNDFQKGDIAEGYSVSREKKESFPLTVTSAQKNPTAFYLCASKGVSYEQYFGPGTRLTVT.

At least ten counts were recorded for this clonotype. For the CDR3, the DNA is TGTGCCAGCAGCTTAGTGGCAGCGCACCCTGGGAATGAGCAGTTCTTC. Translated, it gives CASSLVAAHPGNEQFF. The chain has TRBV7-2 and TRBJ2-1, with D unclear. Germline CDR1 SGHTA, CDR2 FQGNSA. The CDR3 length is 16 residues. V was shortened by 1 base and J by 7 bases, with 17 bases between the two germline ends.

This chain connects TRBV5-8 to TRBJ1-6; TRBD1 agrees at 7 bases. The germline V gene encodes CDR1 SGHTS and CDR2 YDEGEE. Trimming cost V 4 bases and J 3 bases; bases outside gene matches: 4. The CDR3 has 15 residues. The CDR3 loop reads CASSNDRDYNSPLHF. Written as DNA, the CDR3 is TGTGCCAGCAGCAACGACAGGGACTATAATTCACCCCTCCACTTT.

This clonotype was picked up many times. This rearrangement joins TRBV28 to TRBJ2-1, with 10 bases fitting TRBD2. The CDR3 length is 15 residues. V lost 6 bases and J lost 7; bases outside the gene matches: 9. CDR1 is MDHEN, CDR2 SYDVKM, per germline. CDR3 nucleotide sequence: TGTGCCAGCAGAGAAGCGGGAGGGCCGGGTAATGAGCAGTTCTTC. As protein: CASREAGGPGNEQFF.

Ten or more counts support this clonotype. The chain combines TRBV7-2 with TRBJ1-3; 9 positions match TRBD1. The V and J ends lost 4 bases and 2 bases, in that order; junction bases with no gene match: 6. The CDR3 consists of 16 residues. The V gene's germline CDR1 is SGHTA and CDR2 FQGNSA. Here the CDR3 reads CASSYPDRGAGNTIYF. The CDR3 DNA reads as TGTGCCAGCAGCTACCCGGACAGGGGAGCTGGAAACACCATATATTTT. The full variable domain, rest sourced from reference TRBV7-2 and TRBJ1-3, is GAGVSQSPSNKVTEKGKDVELRCDPISGHTALYWYRQSLGQGLEFLIYFQGNSAPDKSGLPSDRFSAERTGGSVSTLTIQRTQQEDSAVYLCASSYPDRGAGNTIYFGEGSWLTVV.